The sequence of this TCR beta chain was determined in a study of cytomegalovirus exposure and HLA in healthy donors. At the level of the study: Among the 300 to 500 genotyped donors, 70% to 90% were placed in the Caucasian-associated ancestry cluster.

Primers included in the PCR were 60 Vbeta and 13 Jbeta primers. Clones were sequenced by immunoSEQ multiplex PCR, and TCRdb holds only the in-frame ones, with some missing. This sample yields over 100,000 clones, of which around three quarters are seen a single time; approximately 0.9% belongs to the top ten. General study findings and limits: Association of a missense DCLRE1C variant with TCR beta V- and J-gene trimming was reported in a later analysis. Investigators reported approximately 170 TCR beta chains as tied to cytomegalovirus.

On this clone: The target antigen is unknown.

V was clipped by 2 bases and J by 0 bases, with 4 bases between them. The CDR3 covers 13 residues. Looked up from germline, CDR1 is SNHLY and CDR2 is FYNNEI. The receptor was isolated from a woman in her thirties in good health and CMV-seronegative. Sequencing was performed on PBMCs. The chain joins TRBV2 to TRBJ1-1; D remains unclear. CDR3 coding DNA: TGTGCCAGCAGTGAATATATGAACACTGAAGCTTTCTTT. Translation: CASSEYMNTEAFF.